The 17 T cell receptor beta chains given below trace back to one sample, sequenced in a study of blood T cell repertoires in COVID-19. Some clones are missing from TCRdb's copy, which holds only in-frame ones; the method was immunoSEQ multiplex PCR. The sample includes roughly 100,000 clones, 87% of them seen just once. The source material was peripheral blood. Every receptor here comes from a woman aged 45-60 years with COVID-19, enrolled during active disease.

The CDR3 spells CASNKGHNQPQHF. The CDR3 nucleotides are TGTGCCAGCAATAAGGGGCACAATCAGCCCCAGCATTTT. The chain is built from TRBV6-5 and TRBJ1-5; TRBD1 is a possible D gene (5 bases). V lost 7 bases and J 3 bases, leaving 10 bases between the germline ends. Germline V gene lookup returns CDR1 MNHEY and CDR2 SVGAGI. This CDR3 is built from 13 residues.

This chain uses TRBV28 with TRBJ1-4; 7 nucleotides agree with TRBD1. The CDR3 consists of 15 residues. The germline V gene encodes CDR1 MDHEN and CDR2 SYDVKM. Germline trimming cut 6 bases from V and 3 bases from J; bases unmatched to any gene: 7. Here the CDR3 reads CASSSGGTANEKLFF. CDR3 in DNA: TGTGCCAGCAGCTCTGGCGGGACAGCTAATGAAAAACTGTTTTTT. Combining the CDR3 with reference TRBV28 and TRBJ1-4 gives the whole variable domain DVKVTQSSRYLVKRTGEKVFLECVQDMDHENMFWYRQDPGLGLRLIYFSYDVKMKEKGDIPEGYSVSREKKERFSLILESASTNQTSMYLCASSSGGTANEKLFFGSGTQLSVL.

This clone is termed medium-sized (0.01 to 0.1%). The chain combines TRBV11-2 with TRBJ1-1; TRBD1 might be the D (6 bases). CDR1 is SGHAT, CDR2 FQNNGV, per germline. This CDR3 has 15 amino acids. With 8 bases removed from V and 4 bases from J, the gap between germline ends came to 20 bases. CDR3 coding DNA: TGTGCCAGCCTGTCTTTAGGGGGTGGAACCACTGAAGCTTTCTTT. Translated: CASLSLGGGTTEAFF.

The V gene is TRBV27, the J gene TRBJ2-7; 13 bases align to TRBD2. Germline CDR1 reads MNHEY; CDR2 reads SMNVEV (reference sequence). The CDR3 is 16 residues long. The J segment lost 5 bases and the V segment lost 5 bases, leaving 9 bases of the junction unmatched. The CDR3 region is CASSTLAGGHVDEQYF. Written as DNA, the CDR3 is TGTGCCAGCAGTACACTAGCGGGGGGGCACGTCGACGAGCAGTACTTC.

The chain recombines TRBV10-3 with TRBJ1-4; TRBD1 agrees at 8 bases. The CDR3 is made up of 17 amino acids. The trim removed 4 bases at V and 4 bases at J, leaving 11 bases unmatched. Germline CDR1 and CDR2: ENHRY and SYGVKD. CDR3: CAISGGQGGSGNEKLFF. The CDR3 bases are TGTGCCATCAGTGGTGGACAGGGCGGGTCGGGTAATGAAAAACTGTTTTTT.

V usage is TRBV29-1 and J usage is TRBJ1-5; 9 bases align to TRBD1. The CDR3 spans 15 residues. From germline, CDR1 is SQVTM and CDR2 ANQGSEA. V was pared by 6 bases and J by 6 bases, with 12 bases of the junction left unmatched. Written as DNA, the CDR3 is TGCAGCGTCGGGGAAGGGACAGGGCAGGTTCAGCCCCAGCATTTT. Its translation is CSVGEGTGQVQPQHF.

The chain links TRBV4-2 to TRBJ1-4; no clear D gene. The germline CDR1 and CDR2 sequences are LGHNA and YNFKEQ. This CDR3 is 17 amino acids long. The V end was cut by 4 bases, the J end by 0 bases, with 15 bases between. The chain's CDR3 is CASSRVIPRATNEKLFF. CDR3 sequence (DNA): TGTGCCAGCAGCCGAGTCATTCCGAGGGCAACTAATGAAAAACTGTTTTTT.

As concerns this clone: The same CDR3 arises from other DNA sequences in this sample as well. The rearrangement links TRBV18 to TRBJ1-5; D is ambiguous. The V gene lost 2 bases and the J gene lost 4 bases, with 6 bases spanning the gap. The germline V gene encodes CDR1 KGHSH and CDR2 LQKENI. CDR3 length: 13 residues. The CDR3 DNA reads as TGTGCCAGCTCACCAGGGCAGAATCAGCCCCAGCATTTT. Its protein is CASSPGQNQPQHF.

This chain links TRBV7-9 with TRBJ2-1; 9 nucleotides match TRBD1. Germline lookup yields CDR1 SEHNR and CDR2 FQNEAQ (reference sequence). The V segment lost 3 bases and the J segment 4 bases; nucleotides outside the gene matches: 4. The CDR3 is made up of 15 amino acids. This CDR3 reads CASSLLQGAYNEQFF. The CDR3, as DNA: TGTGCCAGCAGCTTGTTACAGGGGGCTTACAATGAGCAGTTCTTC.

This clone was seen once. The V gene is TRBV3-1 (or the pseudogene TRBV3-2), the J gene TRBJ1-6; TRBD1 matches 8 bases. Germline CDR1 is LGHDT and CDR2 is YNNKEL (reference sequence). J gave up 0 bases and V 5 bases, and 0 bases lay outside the gene matches. This CDR3 is 15 amino acids long. In DNA form, the CDR3 reads TGTGCCAGCAGCACAGGGGGCTCCTATAATTCACCCCTCCACTTT. Protein sequence: CASSTGGSYNSPLHF.

The sample holds one count of this clone. This chain joins TRBV4-2 and TRBJ1-6; 9 bases line up with TRBD1. Trimming took 0 bases from V and 3 from J; bases not matched to a gene: 6. The CDR3 is made up of 18 amino acids. The germline V gene encodes CDR1 LGHNA and CDR2 YNFKEQ. The CDR3 DNA reads as TGTGCCAGCAGCCAAGATCCGGGACAGGGCAACTATAATTCACCCCTCCACTTT. It is translated as CASSQDPGQGNYNSPLHF.

The rearrangement joins TRBV7-6 to TRBJ2-7; TRBD1 aligns across 9 bases. This CDR3 is 15 amino acids long. V trimming: 5 bases; J trimming: 5 bases; junction bases outside the gene matches: 10. In germline, CDR1 is SGHVS, CDR2 FNYEAQ. CDR3 in amino acids: CASSHEGQGWNEQYF. CDR3 sequence (DNA): TGTGCCAGCAGCCACGAAGGACAGGGGTGGAACGAGCAGTACTTC.

The chain couples TRBV7-6 to TRBJ2-1; 8 bases are shared with TRBD2. The germline V gene has CDR1 SGHVS and CDR2 FNYEAQ. The CDR3 loop spans 15 amino acids. V was clipped by 5 bases and J by 3 bases; unmatched bases: 6. The CDR3 here is CASSPGLVGYNEQFF. CDR3 in DNA: TGTGCCAGCAGCCCGGGACTAGTGGGCTACAATGAGCAGTTCTTC.

The CDR3 DNA is TGTGCCAGTAGACTAGTCCCCTACAATGAGCAGTTCTTC. As protein: CASRLVPYNEQFF. V is TRBV19 and J is TRBJ2-1; TRBD2 is a possible D gene (5 bases). With 6 bases removed from V and 2 bases from J, the gap between germline ends came to 8 bases. The CDR3 is 13 amino acids. Per germline, CDR1 LNHDA and CDR2 SQIVND (reference sequence).

The genes are TRBV9 and TRBJ2-7, with 10 bases aligning to TRBD1. CDR1 is SGDLS and CDR2 is YYNGEE in the germline V gene. This CDR3 spans 15 amino acids. The J segment lost 0 bases and the V segment lost 2 bases, leaving 2 bases of the junction unmatched. The CDR3 region has the DNA TGTGCCAGCAGCGTGGGACAGGGGCCCTCCTACGAGCAGTACTTC. Amino acid sequence: CASSVGQGPSYEQYF.

A note on this clone: The junction departs from the called germline gene at one end, perhaps through a read error. This rearrangement joins TRBV3-1 (or the pseudogene TRBV3-2) to TRBJ2-3; 14 bases map to TRBD2. Looked up from germline, CDR1 is LGHDT and CDR2 is YNNKEL (reference sequence). The CDR3 has 19 residues. The DNA for the CDR3 is TGTGCCAGCAGCCAAGGACTAGCGGGGGGGCAGATACGCACGGATACGCAGTATTTT. It codes for CASSQGLAGGQIRTDTQYF.

The V gene is TRBV9, the J gene TRBJ1-2; 7 nucleotides agree with TRBD1. V gave up 0 bases and J gave up 5 bases; unmatched junction bases: 7. The germline CDR1 and CDR2 sequences are SGDLS and YYNGEE. The CDR3 is 15 residues long. CDR3 residues: CASSVGGQGVYGYTF. CDR3 DNA: TGTGCCAGCAGCGTAGGGGGGCAGGGGGTTTATGGCTACACCTTC.